This T cell receptor beta chain was observed in a study of early T cells in non-severe SARS-CoV-2 infection (dated by TCRdb to 2020 to 2022). With regard to the full study: Because TCR sequencing was done on bulk RNA from unsorted whole blood, the alpha and beta chains could not be paired.

Study-level results and caveats: VDJdb matching was skewed toward anti-spike CD8 responses and likely underestimated virus-specific expansions by missing private and CD4 specificities.

The protocol used for the library was 5' RACE. For sequencing, a NextSeq 500 was employed. The TCR library protocol attached unique molecular identifiers to individual cDNA molecules to correct for sequencing error and PCR bias. Both TCR alpha and beta chains were sequenced, and tight co-correlation was observed between alpha and beta sequence abundances in each sample. The study's processing was this. Decombinator V4 was used to annotate the V gene, J gene and CDR3 of the TCR sequences. Expanded TCRs were defined as changing significantly between any two time points under a Poisson model with p below 0.0001. TCR abundances were normalised to the total number of TCRs sequenced in each sample and reported as counts per million. TRAV1-2 paired with TRAJ12, TRAJ20 or TRAJ33 defined MAIT TCRs, while TRAV10 paired with TRAJ18 defined iNKT TCRs. VDJdb, accessed 1 November 2021, was searched for CMV, EBV and SARS-CoV-2 annotated TCRs, excluding TCRs annotated for multiple antigens. TCRdb reworked the public reads: Q25 trimming with fastp, MiXCR clone assembly, productive beta chains retained. For every CDR3 protein sequence, its rows merge into one entry that carries the most common genes and DNA. The V and J calls here are based on TCRdb, not the publication. The sample yields roughly 63,000 distinct CDR3 sequences; approximately 12% were counted once. The ten largest clones take up around 5% of the sample.

Notes on this clonotype: Its antigen has not been determined. No much larger clonotype is one base removed from it; base qualities were not supplied.

For CDR1 and CDR2, the germline V gene (reference sequence) lists SEHNR and FQNEAQ. The CDR3 starts with the cysteine, ends with the phenylalanine, and has 10 residues. The only DNA kept is the CDR3, 30 bases in frame from the first base. The junction carries 10 bases between V and J, which are trimmed by 5 bases and 12 bases respectively. This was a case-control study nested in a cohort of healthcare workers in London, UK, who had nasopharyngeal swab PCR tests and blood samples taken every week. Between 23 and 31 March 2020, the week of the UK lockdown, healthcare workers were enrolled and then followed up weekly for as long as 16 weeks.

This chain joins TRBV7-9 to TRBJ1-1; no D gene is confidently identified. The sample taken for sequencing was whole blood. The TCR sequence derives from an adult who was a healthcare worker with PCR-confirmed SARS-CoV-2 infection or an uninfected control (not recorded which). The CDR3 loop reads CASSNIDPFF. The DNA sequence reads TGTGCCAGCAGCAATATCGACCCTTTCTTT. Reference TRBV7-9 and TRBJ1-1 genes cover what lies past the CDR3, so the full variable domain is DTGVSQNPRHKITKRGQNVTFRCDPISEHNRLYWYRQTLGQGPEFLTYFQNEAQLEKSRLLSDRFSAERPKGSFSTLEIQRTEQGDSAMYLCASSNIDPFFGQGTRLTVV.